What follows are 11 T cell receptor beta chains derived from one specimen sequenced in a study of human T cells and chemical hapten exposure. Each CDR3 protein is one row after TCRdb ran MiXCR on the RACE reads. The table records approximately 90,000 distinct CDR3 sequences, around 11% of them present only once. Time point reported: patch test 1, 2 weeks after DPC sensitization. Indicated treatment: therapeutic diphenylcyclopropenone sensitization with weekly scalp DPC. Source: whole blood, taken in connection with sensitization to the hapten diphenylcyclopropenone (DPC). The receptor set was obtained from a woman in her forties with alopecia areata. Some clones in this sample may be carry-over from other donors' samples.

In its sample, this clonotype was seen many times. V gene TRBV27 combines with J gene TRBJ1-1; 8 bases map to TRBD1. V shed 4 bases, J shed 6 bases, and the junction held 10 bases outside the gene matches. CDR1 is MNHEY, CDR2 SMNVEV, per germline (reference sequence). There are 15 residues in the CDR3. The CDR3 DNA follows: TGTGCCAGCAGTTCTGGACAGGGAATCGTCGCTGAAGCTTTCTTT. Translating gives CASSSGQGIVAEAFF.

This clonotype has more than one count but fewer than ten. DNA of the CDR3: TGCAGCGTTGAAGGGACAGCCGGTCTCTACAATGAGCAGTTCTTC. This gives the protein CSVEGTAGLYNEQFF. V and J are TRBV29-1 and TRBJ2-1; possible D gene TRBD1, 6 bases. This CDR3 has 15 residues. V lost 1 base, J lost 3 bases, and 13 bases lay in between. Germline CDR1 and CDR2: SQVTM and ANQGSEA.

In its sample, this clonotype was seen a few times. The V gene is TRBV11-2, the J gene TRBJ2-3, with 12 bases aligning to TRBD1. CDR3 size: 15 residues. V lost 5 bases to trimming and J lost 9 bases; unmatched junction nucleotides: 9. The germline V gene encodes CDR1 SGHAT and CDR2 FQNNGV. CDR3 region: CASSPPGQGALTQYF. CDR3 nucleotide sequence: TGTGCCAGCAGCCCGCCGGGACAGGGGGCCCTCACGCAGTATTTT.

This clonotype came up a few times. The rearrangement links TRBV9 to TRBJ2-2; no definite D call. Trimming shortened V by 4 bases and J by 6 bases, and 10 bases separated the two germline ends. The CDR3 is 13 amino acids. Germline lookup yields CDR1 SGDLS and CDR2 YYNGEE. The DNA of the CDR3 is TGTGCCAGCAGCCCACGCCCTTCCGGGGAGCTGTTTTTT. Residues: CASSPRPSGELFF.

This clonotype came up a few times. The chain employs TRBV10-3 and TRBJ1-3; D unclear. CDR3 length: 15 amino acids. CDR1 ENHRY and CDR2 SYGVKD come from the germline V gene. Deletions cut 3 bases from V and 2 bases from J, with 11 bases between. The CDR3 reads CAISDGVRAGNTIYF. The CDR3 nucleotides read TGTGCCATCAGTGATGGGGTTCGGGCTGGAAACACCATATATTTT.

The chain couples TRBV29-1 to TRBJ2-7; 10 positions match TRBD2. This CDR3 contains 14 residues. Trimming removed 4 bases from V and 2 bases from J; junction bases left unmatched: 5. Germline V CDR1 and CDR2: SQVTM, ANQGSEA. The DNA of the CDR3 is TGCAGCGTTGCAGCGGGAGGGCCGCCCTACGAGCAGTACTTC. Protein product: CSVAAGGPPYEQYF.

This clonotype was counted between two and nine times. This chain links TRBV5-1 with TRBJ2-3, with D hard to call. Looked up from germline, CDR1 is SGHRS and CDR2 is YFSETQ. The CDR3 totals 17 residues. The V end was cut by 4 bases, the J end by 4 bases, with 22 bases between. CDR3 region: CASSALSSALGPDTQYF. CDR3 sequence (DNA): TGCGCCAGCAGCGCTCTAAGTTCCGCCCTAGGCCCAGATACGCAGTATTTT.

This clonotype was picked up many times. The chain uses TRBV6-5 and TRBJ2-5; TRBD2 aligns across 11 bases. Germline V CDR1 and CDR2: MNHEY, SVGAGI. The trim removed 2 bases at V and 5 bases at J, leaving 10 bases unmatched. The CDR3 length is 17 residues. In DNA, the CDR3 is TGTGCCAGCAGTTACGGGGGTAGCGGGAGGGGGCTGGAGACCCAGTACTTC. Protein product: CASSYGGSGRGLETQYF.

The V gene is TRBV7-9, the J gene TRBJ1-1; no reliable D call. V lost 1 base and J 1 base, leaving 7 bases between the germline ends. The CDR3 has 14 residues. Germline loops: CDR1 SEHNR, CDR2 FQNEAQ (reference sequence). The CDR3 is CASSLDWANTEAFF. The CDR3 nucleotides read TGTGCCAGCAGCTTAGATTGGGCGAACACTGAAGCTTTCTTT.

The chain recombines TRBV10-3 with TRBJ2-5; TRBD1 aligns across 10 bases. This CDR3 has 15 amino acids. Germline trimming cut 5 bases from V and 2 bases from J; bases unmatched to any gene: 5. Germline V gene sequence: CDR1 ENHRY, CDR2 SYGVKD. CDR3 DNA sequence: TGTGCCATCAGTCCTCGGACAGGGGGGCAAGAGACCCAGTACTTC. This codes for CAISPRTGGQETQYF.

There are many counts of this clonotype. The chain recombines TRBV7-9 with TRBJ2-5; D possibly corresponds to TRBD2 (6 bases). Germline-derived CDR1 and CDR2 are SEHNR and FQNEAQ (reference sequence). CDR3 length: 14 residues. Deletions cut 5 bases from V and 2 bases from J, with 12 bases between. The CDR3 DNA reads TGTGCCAGCAGCCCGCGGGACGGACAAGAGACCCAGTACTTC. It specifies CASSPRDGQETQYF. The whole variable domain, remainder taken from reference TRBV7-9 and TRBJ2-5, is DTGVSQNPRHKITKRGQNVTFRCDPISEHNRLYWYRQTLGQGPEFLTYFQNEAQLEKSRLLSDRFSAERPKGSFSTLEIQRTEQGDSAMYLCASSPRDGQETQYFGPGTRLLVL.